The 25 T cell receptor beta chains presented below share a single source sample, sequenced in a study of T-cell reconstitution after alpha-beta-depleted transplantation in children. A TCRbeta library incorporating unique molecular identifiers was prepared. TCRdb re-analysed the PCR reads in MiXCR, keeping a single row per CDR3 protein. Here the sample spans 200,000 to 250,000 distinct CDR3 sequences, roughly 10% being singletons. The input for sequencing was PBMCs from the stem cell graft donor, taken from the stem cell graft. All receptors come from a human donor who donated a stem cell graft to a child with acute lymphoblastic leukemia.

This clonotype was detected many times. The chain joins TRBV12-3 or TRBV12-4 to TRBJ1-2; D is possibly TRBD1 (5 bases). With 2 bases removed from V and 4 bases from J, the gap between germline ends came to 17 bases. There are 16 residues in the CDR3. CDR3 DNA sequence: TGTGCCAGCAGTTTATATGGGACCCGAGCTCTCTATGGCTACACCTTC. Translation gives CASSLYGTRALYGYTF.

Only a few counts were recorded for this clonotype. The V call is TRBV4-2, the J call TRBJ2-1, with 15 positions matching TRBD2. Germline assignment: CDR1 LGHNA and CDR2 YNFKEQ. The CDR3 length is 21 residues. Trimming took 0 bases from V and 7 from J; bases not matched to a gene: 16. Written as DNA, the CDR3 is TGTGCCAGCAGCCAAGATCGGATCTGGACTAGCGGGGGGGCCAATCCGAATGAGCAGTTCTTC. This gives the protein CASSQDRIWTSGGANPNEQFF.

This clonotype was counted only a few times. This rearrangement joins TRBV5-1 to TRBJ2-3, with a tentative D call TRBD2 (6 bases). This CDR3 spans 15 amino acids. The V gene's germline CDR1 is SGHRS and CDR2 YFSETQ. Trimming left V 0 bases short and J 4 bases short, with 12 bases between. The CDR3 region has the DNA TGCGCCAGCAGCTTGGCCGGAGGGGTCGCAGATACGCAGTATTTT. Translation gives CASSLAGGVADTQYF.

The rearrangement uses TRBV7-8 and TRBJ2-3; no clear D. CDR1 is SGHVS and CDR2 is FQNEAQ in the germline V gene. CDR3 length: 11 amino acids. Between the trimmed V and J ends, which lost 5 bases and 3 bases, there was a span of 3 bases. Here the CDR3 DNA reads TGTGCCAGCAGCCCGACAGATACGCAGTATTTT. Translating gives CASSPTDTQYF.

This clonotype showed up many times. The rearrangement links TRBV5-1 to TRBJ2-3; 8 nucleotides match TRBD2. The CDR3 covers 18 residues. Unmatched junction bases numbered 12, after V lost 0 bases and J lost 3 bases. Germline CDR1 SGHRS, CDR2 YFSETQ. The CDR3 nucleotides read TGCGCCAGCAGCTTGGCCGGTCCTGGTGCGGGGGGAACAGATACGCAGTATTTT. Translating it yields CASSLAGPGAGGTDTQYF.

This clonotype was recorded at least ten times. V gene TRBV20-1 combines with J gene TRBJ1-4, with 7 bases matching TRBD1. The CDR3 loop spans 13 amino acids. J was trimmed by 7 bases and V by 3 bases; bases with no gene match: 5. Looked up from germline, CDR1 is DFQATT and CDR2 is SNEGSKA (reference sequence). Here the CDR3 DNA reads TGCAGTGCTAGGGGAGGGGGCCGTGAAAAACTGTTTTTT. Amino acids: CSARGGGREKLFF.

This clonotype was observed many times. The chain combines TRBV10-3 with TRBJ2-7; D uncertain. The V gene lost 0 bases and the J gene lost 6 bases, with 9 bases spanning the gap. Per the germline V gene, CDR1 is ENHRY and CDR2 is SYGVKD. The CDR3 runs 13 residues. The DNA of the CDR3 is TGTGCCATCAGTGAGTCAGGTAGGAGCGAGCAGTACTTC. It encodes CAISESGRSEQYF.

This clonotype was seen at least ten times. V usage is TRBV29-1 and J usage is TRBJ2-7; 8 bases match TRBD1. J was trimmed by 5 bases and V by 6 bases; bases with no gene match: 6. Germline CDR1 reads SQVTM; CDR2 reads ANQGSEA. The CDR3 covers 12 residues. The CDR3 protein is CSVIQGVDEQYF. CDR3 in DNA: TGCAGCGTGATACAGGGGGTCGACGAGCAGTACTTC.

Ten or more counts support this clonotype. The chain uses TRBV10-2 and TRBJ2-2; 9 bases agree with TRBD2. The germline V gene has CDR1 WSHSY and CDR2 SAAADI. CDR3 length equals 16 residues. The J segment lost 7 bases and the V segment lost 0 bases, leaving 6 bases of the junction unmatched. CDR3 in DNA: TGCGCCAGCAGTGAGTCGGCGGGGGGGCCGGACGGGGAGCTGTTTTTT. This encodes CASSESAGGPDGELFF.

This chain joins TRBV7-6 and TRBJ1-6; TRBD1 is a possible D gene (5 bases). V was cut by 4 bases and J by 9 bases, with 19 bases left in between. This CDR3 has 16 amino acids. Germline V gene sequence: CDR1 SGHVS, CDR2 FNYEAQ. The CDR3 loop reads CASSSGPGPGGSPLHF. The DNA for the CDR3 is TGTGCCAGCAGCTCCGGTCCGGGACCAGGCGGTTCACCCCTCCACTTT.

The chain uses TRBV7-2 and TRBJ1-1; TRBD1 is a possible D gene (5 bases). The CDR3 runs 13 residues. CDR1 is SGHTA and CDR2 is FQGNSA in the germline V gene. Trimming removed 5 bases from V and 1 base from J, with 8 bases in between. CDR3 sequence reads: CASSADRNTEAFF. CDR3 bases: TGTGCCAGCAGCGCCGACAGGAACACTGAAGCTTTCTTT.

This clonotype has only a few counts. The chain has TRBV20-1 and TRBJ2-7, with D maybe TRBD1 (5 bases). Looked up from germline, CDR1 is DFQATT and CDR2 is SNEGSKA (reference sequence). Between the trimmed V and J ends, which lost 3 bases and 6 bases, there was a span of 15 bases. The CDR3 totals 13 residues. Here the CDR3 DNA reads TGCAGTGCTAGCCCCGCGGCAGGGATCGAGCAGTACTTC. This sequence encodes CSASPAAGIEQYF.

This clonotype turned up a few times. The J gene is TRBJ1-2, the V gene TRBV20-1; no definite D call. V shed 2 bases and J shed 5 bases, with 15 bases lying between them. Germline V gene lookup returns CDR1 DFQATT and CDR2 SNEGSKA (reference sequence). The CDR3 length is 14 residues. CDR3 sequence: CSARLPEAGYGYTF. In DNA, the CDR3 is TGCAGTGCTAGACTTCCCGAAGCTGGGTATGGCTACACCTTC.

Turning to this clonotype: The germline gene is not matched at one end of the junction; a read error may be the cause. The rearrangement links TRBV4-2 to TRBJ1-2; 8 nucleotides match TRBD1. The germline V gene encodes CDR1 LGHNA and CDR2 YNFKEQ. This CDR3 contains 16 residues. In DNA form, the CDR3 reads TGTGGCAGCAGCCAGGATTTACAGGGGGTTGGGGATGGCTACACCTTC. Its translation: CGSSQDLQGVGDGYTF.

This sequence joins TRBV5-1 and TRBJ2-7, with D uncertain. Germline V gene data show CDR1 as SGHRS and CDR2 as YFSETQ. This CDR3 has 11 amino acids. Trimming shortened V by 5 bases and J by 3 bases, and 6 bases separated the two germline ends. The CDR3 DNA follows: TGCGCCAGCAGGGAAGGCTACGAGCAGTACTTC. This gives the protein CASREGYEQYF.

J is TRBJ1-1 and V is TRBV19; TRBD1 aligns across 8 bases. The V segment lost 1 base and the J segment 0 bases; nucleotides outside the gene matches: 10. Per germline, CDR1 LNHDA and CDR2 SQIVND (reference sequence). The CDR3 consists of 18 residues. CDR3 sequence: CASSIAARGLLMNTEAFF. As DNA, the CDR3 is TGTGCCAGTAGTATAGCAGCCAGGGGGCTTCTTATGAACACTGAAGCTTTCTTT.

This clonotype has just a few counts. The chain is built from TRBV25-1 and TRBJ1-1; the D is unclear. This CDR3 has 15 residues. V was trimmed by 5 bases and J by 4 bases, leaving 17 bases between them. CDR1 and CDR2 (germline): MGHDK, SYGVNS. The CDR3: CASSLPGIGSTEAFF. The DNA for the CDR3 is TGTGCCAGCAGTTTACCAGGAATAGGTTCCACTGAAGCTTTCTTT.

This clonotype was counted many times. The V call is TRBV7-2, the J call TRBJ1-2, with D tentatively TRBD1 (6 bases). V was shortened by 7 bases and J by 5 bases, with 11 bases between the two germline ends. This CDR3 contains 12 residues. Germline V gives CDR1 SGHTA, CDR2 FQGNSA. CDR3 in DNA: TGTGCCAGCAACCAAGGGGGTTATGGCTACACCTTC. The encoded protein is CASNQGGYGYTF. Variable domain in full (rest from reference TRBV7-2 and TRBJ1-2): GAGVSQSPSNKVTEKGKDVELRCDPISGHTALYWYRQSLGQGLEFLIYFQGNSAPDKSGLPSDRFSAERTGGSVSTLTIQRTQQEDSAVYLCASNQGGYGYTFGSGTRLTVV.

This clonotype has a handful of counts. The chain joins TRBV6-2 or TRBV6-3 to TRBJ2-7; D might be TRBD2 (7 bases). V lost 2 bases to trimming and J lost 1 base, with 15 bases between them. This CDR3 is built from 16 residues. Germline V CDR1 and CDR2: MNHEY, SVGEGT. CDR3 region: CASSYAPGGPSYEQYF. CDR3 coding DNA: TGTGCCAGCAGTTACGCTCCGGGGGGCCCTTCCTACGAGCAGTACTTC.

The chain combines TRBV27 with TRBJ2-3; TRBD1 is a possible D gene (6 bases). Germline assignment: CDR1 MNHEY and CDR2 SMNVEV (reference sequence). The germline V and J ends were trimmed by 6 bases and 1 base, with 17 bases remaining between them. There are 16 residues in the CDR3. DNA for the CDR3: TGTGCCAGCAGAGAGACAGGCTCGGCGGGCACAGATACGCAGTATTTT. Amino acid sequence: CASRETGSAGTDTQYF.

At least ten counts were recorded for this clonotype. This sequence joins TRBV25-1 and TRBJ2-7, with TRBD2 identical over 7 bases. Germline assignment: CDR1 MGHDK and CDR2 SYGVNS. J was trimmed by 4 bases and V by 3 bases; bases with no gene match: 9. The CDR3 runs 15 residues. The CDR3 DNA sequence: TGTGCCAGCAGTGACGGCCCTAGCGGTAGGTACGAGCAGTACTTC. Translating it yields CASSDGPSGRYEQYF.

This clonotype was counted ten times or more. V and J are TRBV5-1 and TRBJ1-1; D gene unclear. The CDR3 is 12 residues long. V shed 1 base and J shed 4 bases, with 5 bases lying between them. Looked up from germline, CDR1 is SGHRS and CDR2 is YFSETQ. CDR3 DNA: TGCGCCAGCAGCTTGAGTCCCACTGAAGCTTTCTTT. Residues: CASSLSPTEAFF.

This clonotype was counted many times. The rearrangement links TRBV4-3 to TRBJ2-6, with D possibly matching TRBD1 (5 bases). CDR1 LGHNA and CDR2 YSLEER come from the germline V gene. V lost 4 bases and J 0 bases, leaving 7 bases between the germline ends. CDR3 size: 15 residues. The CDR3 DNA is TGCGCCAGCAGCCGAGACAGCTCTGGGGCCAACGTCCTGACTTTC. Residues: CASSRDSSGANVLTF.

The chain links TRBV15 to TRBJ2-1; TRBD1 or TRBD2 may be the D gene (5 bases each). CDR3 size: 15 residues. The V and J ends lost 5 bases and 6 bases respectively, with 17 bases between them. Per the germline V gene, CDR1 is LNHNV and CDR2 is YYDKDF (reference sequence). CDR3 in DNA: TGTGCCACCAGCGCAAACCGGGACCCTACCAATGAGCAGTTCTTC. Amino acids: CATSANRDPTNEQFF.

This clonotype was found many times. The chain is built from TRBV6-5 and TRBJ2-1, with 9 bases aligning to TRBD1. From germline, CDR1 is MNHEY and CDR2 SVGAGI. CDR3 size: 14 residues. The junction had 5 bases not matched to a gene; V was cut back by 4 bases and J by 7 bases. The CDR3 DNA reads TGTGCCAGCAGTTCCGGGACAGGGAGGAATGAGCAGTTCTTC. This sequence encodes CASSSGTGRNEQFF.